The clone carrying this TCR beta chain has a handful of counts. Its target is not known. This entry is derived from a study of identical twins. Study-level points and caveats: Analyses based on zero insertions could be partly confounded by invariant MAIT and iNKT cells. Findings depended on cross-sectional statistics rather than tracking the same donors.

Each CDR3 protein gets one entry after TCRdb re-called the 5' RACE reads with MiXCR. Of 1.5 million to 2 million distinct CDR3 sequences in the sample, 32% were seen once. The CDR3 runs to 12 residues. Germline V gene sequence: CDR1 KGHDR, CDR2 SFDVKD. V was cut by 7 bases and J by 3 bases, with 8 bases left in between. This sequence was found in a newborn girl in good health. The gene calls are TRBV24-1 and TRBJ1-1, with D possibly matching TRBD1 (6 bases). Sequences were obtained from cord blood. In DNA, the CDR3 is TGTGCCACCAGGGCAGGGGACACTGAAGCTTTCTTT. This codes for CATRAGDTEAFF.